Given below is one T cell receptor (beta chain) in context. The record originates from a study of Ad26.COV2.S vaccination and SARS-CoV-2 variants. Germline loops: CDR1 MGHDK, CDR2 SYGVNS. Deletions cut 2 bases from V and 5 bases from J, with 13 bases between. CDR3 length: 14 residues. TCRdb's copy holds only in-frame clones and misses some; the assay was immunoSEQ multiplex PCR. The profile shows hundreds of thousands of clones, roughly nine tenths of them singletons. This sample's treatment: 15 to 20 received Ad26.COV2.S at low or high dose, single or two shots; five or six received placebo; per-sample allocation not given. Sampling was done on day 63 after the first vaccine or placebo injection.

V usage is TRBV25-1 and J usage is TRBJ2-7; D is uncertain. The sequencing used peripheral blood, collected in a trial of Ad26.COV2.S vaccine versus placebo. The source is a person aged 18-60 years who received the Ad26.COV2.S COVID-19 vaccine or a placebo. The chain's CDR3 is CASSEQSGGDEQYF. The CDR3 nucleotides read TGTGCCAGCAGTGAACAGTCGGGTGGGGACGAGCAGTACTTC.